The rows below give T cell receptor beta chains drawn from one sample of a study of blood T cell repertoires in COVID-19. Sequencing used immunoSEQ multiplex PCR; TCRdb keeps in-frame clones, though not all of them. Of 150,000 or so clones listed, roughly 87% are singletons. Sequencing input: peripheral blood. These receptors came from a woman aged 45-60 years with acute or convalescent COVID-19. The conserved cysteine and the conserved F or W are not part of the CDR3 here.

>TRBV27
ASSLGGSHTDTQY
>TRBV20-1
SASQGAVYGYT
>TRBV19
ASSPEGQGWTEAF
>TRBV11-2
ASSYSSGVAF
>TRBV10-1
ASSAFRSGRGADTQY
>TRBV9
ASSRTSGSSYNEQF
>TRBV7-8
ASSLETGVGELF
>TRBV12-5
ASGPNRAYEQY
>TRBV10-1
ASRPGQGFTEAF
>TRBV6-5
ASSLRTGKGPGYT
>TRBV7-9
ASRPELEETQY
>TRBV30
AWSGYGNQPQH
>TRBV7-6
ASSSAQGSRYEQY
>TRBV6-1
ASSGLDRGRGGTEAF
>TRBV11-3
ASSLDRGYGYT
>TRBV2
ASRGLDTQY
>TRBV6-4
ASSRGPGEGYT
>TRBV6-4
ASSAAGGDFDTQY
>TRBV3-1/TRBV3-2
ASSQTGGAHSPLH
>TRBV5-1
ASSSPLESGTQY
>TRBV2
ASSELHTIY
>TRBV19
ASSFGNTEAF